These 24 T cell receptor beta chains came from one sample sequenced in a study of blood T cell repertoires in COVID-19. Data came from immunoSEQ multiplex PCR; TCRdb stores just in-frame clones and leaves some out. The table has 250,000 to 350,000 clones, about 88% seen once; the top ten hold more than 1.1%. Material for sequencing was peripheral blood. The receptors shown here come from a human donor with COVID-19, enrolled during active disease. The donor label of this sample is uncertain.

This clone came up once. Other DNA sequences in the same sample also yield this CDR3. The V and J genes are TRBV9 and TRBJ2-2; D is possibly TRBD1 (6 bases). CDR1 SGDLS and CDR2 YYNGEE come from the germline V gene. This CDR3 has 14 amino acids. V was trimmed by 5 bases and J by 1 base, leaving 9 bases between them. The CDR3 region has the DNA TGTGCCAGCAGTCCGGGACAGAACACCGGGGAGCTGTTTTTT. Translating gives CASSPGQNTGELFF.

J is TRBJ1-5 and V is TRBV4-1, with 7 bases identical to TRBD1. The junction had 4 bases not matched to a gene; V was cut back by 4 bases and J by 1 base. Germline V gene data show CDR1 as MGHRA and CDR2 as YSYEKL. The CDR3 totals 15 residues. The CDR3 reads CASSPQGFSNQPQHF. DNA for the CDR3: TGCGCCAGCAGCCCACAGGGGTTCAGCAATCAGCCCCAGCATTTT.

The J gene is TRBJ2-4, the V gene TRBV6-5; D is perhaps TRBD1 (6 bases). Trimming removed 5 bases at V and 0 bases at J, with 11 bases between. The CDR3 covers 15 residues. In germline, CDR1 is MNHEY, CDR2 SVGAGI. The CDR3 DNA sequence: TGTGCCAGCAGTAACTTACAGGGAGCCAAAAACATTCAGTACTTC. The encoded protein is CASSNLQGAKNIQYF.

The chain links TRBV28 to TRBJ2-3; possibly TRBD2 for D (6 bases). Trimming took 10 bases from V and 1 from J, leaving 15 bases between them. The CDR3 has 14 amino acids. Germline values: CDR1 MDHEN, CDR2 SYDVKM. In nucleotides, the CDR3 is TGTGCCACTGTCGGCGGGATTGGCACAGATACGCAGTATTTT. It specifies CATVGGIGTDTQYF.

V is TRBV28 and J is TRBJ1-1; TRBD1 aligns across 9 bases. Trimming cost V 6 bases and J 7 bases; bases outside gene matches: 15. This CDR3 contains 16 residues. Germline CDR1 and CDR2: MDHEN and SYDVKM. The DNA of the CDR3 is TGTGCCAGCAGCCCCTTAACCGGGACAGGGCAGGGTGAAGCTTTCTTT. Translation: CASSPLTGTGQGEAFF.

V and J are TRBV9 and TRBJ2-2; a possible D gene is TRBD1 (5 bases). Per the germline V gene, CDR1 is SGDLS and CDR2 is YYNGEE. This CDR3 has 13 residues. V was clipped by 4 bases and J by 8 bases, with 12 bases between them. CDR3 sequence: CASSFLQEGELFF. The DNA for the CDR3 is TGTGCCAGCAGCTTCCTACAGGAAGGGGAGCTGTTTTTT.

This sequence joins TRBV19 and TRBJ1-5; 7 nucleotides line up with TRBD1. This CDR3 is built from 16 residues. V lost 3 bases and J lost 2; bases outside the gene matches: 7. Germline lookup yields CDR1 LNHDA and CDR2 SQIVND (reference sequence). CDR3 coding DNA: TGTGCCAGTAGTATTTTTGGACAGGCGGGCAATCAGCCCCAGCATTTT. Translated: CASSIFGQAGNQPQHF.

This chain connects TRBV7-3 to TRBJ1-1; D not resolved. The CDR3 totals 13 residues. Trimming took off 2 bases at V and 3 bases at J, with 7 bases between the two ends. Germline V gene lookup returns CDR1 SGHTA and CDR2 FQGTGA. The CDR3 sequence is CASSLVQYTEAFF. The DNA of the CDR3 is TGTGCCAGCAGCTTAGTCCAGTACACTGAAGCTTTCTTT. The whole variable domain, filled in from reference TRBV7-3 and TRBJ1-1, reads GAGVSQTPSNKVTEKGKYVELRCDPISGHTALYWYRQSLGQGPEFLIYFQGTGAADDSGLPNDRFFAVRPEGSVSTLKIQRTERGDSAVYLCASSLVQYTEAFFGQGTRLTVV.

This chain links TRBV5-4 with TRBJ2-5; 7 bases line up with TRBD1. The J segment lost 2 bases and the V segment lost 3 bases, leaving 4 bases of the junction unmatched. CDR1 SGHNT and CDR2 YYREEE come from the germline V gene (reference sequence). The CDR3 has 14 amino acids. CDR3 sequence: CASSWGRGQETQYF. CDR3 in DNA: TGTGCCAGCAGCTGGGGCAGGGGGCAAGAGACCCAGTACTTC.

The genes are TRBV5-6 and TRBJ1-5; D call uncertain. The V and J ends lost 4 bases and 3 bases respectively, with 14 bases between them. The CDR3 spans 15 residues. The germline V gene has CDR1 SGHDT and CDR2 YYEEEE. CDR3 region: CASSPQAGNNQPQHF. CDR3 in DNA: TGTGCCAGCAGCCCCCAGGCAGGCAACAATCAGCCCCAGCATTTT.

The chain employs TRBV19 and TRBJ1-6; D is unresolved. V dropped 3 bases and J dropped 10 bases, with 10 bases sitting between them. The CDR3 is 13 amino acids. Germline V gives CDR1 LNHDA, CDR2 SQIVND (reference sequence). CDR3 protein: CASSIEDYSPLHF. The CDR3 DNA sequence: TGTGCCAGTAGTATTGAGGATTACTCACCCCTCCACTTT.

This sequence joins TRBV21-1 and TRBJ1-2. TRBV21-1 is noted as a pseudogene. The CDR3 loop spans 12 amino acids. CDR3 DNA sequence: TGTGCCAGCAGCAAAGGGGAGGGTGGCTACACCTTC. Protein product: CASSKGEGGYTF.

This sequence joins TRBV14 and TRBJ1-1; 7 bases are a match to TRBD1. The V segment lost 1 base and the J segment 11 bases; nucleotides outside the gene matches: 7. This CDR3 comprises 13 residues. Germline V lookup: CDR1 SGHDN, CDR2 FVKESK. The CDR3 sequence: CASSQVVQGKAFF. The CDR3 DNA reads TGTGCCAGCAGCCAAGTGGTACAGGGGAAGGCTTTCTTT.

The CDR3 DNA is TGTGCCAGCAGCTTTGGGACTAGTACAGATACGCAGTATTTT. It codes for CASSFGTSTDTQYF. This chain joins TRBV5-4 and TRBJ2-3; 8 nucleotides align to TRBD2. The CDR3 has 14 amino acids. V trimming: 2 bases; J trimming: 3 bases; junction bases outside the gene matches: 2. Germline CDR1 and CDR2: SGHNT and YYREEE (reference sequence).

V gene TRBV28 combines with J gene TRBJ2-5, with TRBD2 matching 9 bases. The V gene's germline CDR1 is MDHEN and CDR2 SYDVKM. J lost 2 bases, V lost 8 bases, and 6 bases had no gene match. The CDR3 consists of 14 residues. CDR3 sequence: CASDTSGWQETQYF. Written as DNA, the CDR3 is TGTGCCAGCGATACTAGCGGGTGGCAAGAGACCCAGTACTTC.

This clone has a single count. The chain recombines TRBV5-1 with TRBJ2-1, with 9 positions matching TRBD2. The germline gives CDR1 SGHRS, CDR2 YFSETQ. This CDR3 region has 16 residues. V gave up 0 bases and J gave up 4 bases; unmatched junction bases: 5. The CDR3 DNA sequence: TGCGCCAGCAGCTTGGAACTTGCGGGAGGGTACAATGAGCAGTTCTTC. Amino acids: CASSLELAGGYNEQFF. Supplemented by reference TRBV5-1 and TRBJ2-1, the full variable domain reads KAGVTQTPRYLIKTRGQQVTLSCSPISGHRSVSWYQQTPGQGLQFLFEYFSETQRNKGNFPGRFSGRQFSNSRSEMNVSTLELGDSALYLCASSLELAGGYNEQFFGPGTRLTVL.

V usage is TRBV4-1 and J usage is TRBJ2-3, with D perhaps matching TRBD2 (5 bases). CDR3 length: 16 amino acids. Trimming shortened V by 0 bases and J by 4 bases, and 14 bases separated the two germline ends. Germline-derived CDR1 and CDR2 are MGHRA and YSYEKL. CDR3 DNA: TGCGCCAGCAGCCAAGATTCGGGGATTGGGGCAGATACGCAGTATTTT. It encodes CASSQDSGIGADTQYF.

The V call is TRBV28, the J call TRBJ2-7; D uncertain. The V and J ends lost 5 bases and 2 bases respectively, with 10 bases between them. The CDR3 loop spans 13 amino acids. In germline, CDR1 is MDHEN, CDR2 SYDVKM. For the CDR3, the DNA is TGTGCCAGCAGTGCGGAACCTACCTACGAGCAGTACTTC. This sequence encodes CASSAEPTYEQYF.

V usage is TRBV27 and J usage is TRBJ2-3; D unclear. The V end was cut by 3 bases, the J end by 6 bases, with 13 bases between. Looked up from germline, CDR1 is MNHEY and CDR2 is SMNVEV (reference sequence). There are 14 residues in the CDR3. DNA of the CDR3: TGTGCCAGCAGTTTCTCGACTCACTCGGATACGCAGTATTTT. Translating gives CASSFSTHSDTQYF.

The V and J genes are TRBV7-9 and TRBJ1-4; D might be TRBD1 (6 bases). V was shortened by 5 bases and J by 6 bases, with 13 bases between the two germline ends. Germline V CDR1 and CDR2: SEHNR, FQNEAQ (reference sequence). The CDR3 length is 14 residues. The CDR3 DNA reads as TGTGCCAGCAGCCTCGGGACACTGTATGAAAAACTGTTTTTT. It is translated as CASSLGTLYEKLFF.

The V call is TRBV29-1, the J call TRBJ2-6, with D unclear. The germline V and J ends were trimmed by 5 bases and 0 bases, with 8 bases remaining between them. This CDR3 comprises 14 residues. CDR1 is SQVTM, CDR2 ANQGSEA, per germline. CDR3 DNA sequence: TGCAGCGTTCTTTCGTCCTCTGGGGCCAACGTCCTGACTTTC. Amino acid sequence: CSVLSSSGANVLTF.

The rearrangement links TRBV7-9 to TRBJ2-7; weak D call: TRBD1 (7 bases). V lost 1 base and J lost 6, with 13 bases in between. Germline V gene lookup returns CDR1 SEHNR and CDR2 FQNEAQ (reference sequence). This CDR3 contains 14 residues. The CDR3 DNA reads as TGTGCCAGCAGCTTAGTTAACAGGGGAGGCGAGCAGTACTTC. The encoded protein is CASSLVNRGGEQYF.

This CDR3 is CASSFGGAHGYGYTF. The CDR3 region has the DNA TGCGCCAGCAGCTTCGGGGGGGCCCACGGCTATGGCTACACCTTC. The rearrangement uses TRBV5-1 and TRBJ1-2, with a tentative D call TRBD1 (6 bases). The CDR3 is 15 residues long. Germline values: CDR1 SGHRS, CDR2 YFSETQ. Trimming cost V 2 bases and J 4 bases, with 15 bases left between them.

This clone has just a few counts. The chain recombines TRBV24-1 with TRBJ1-5, with 9 bases lining up with TRBD1. Per the germline V gene, CDR1 is KGHDR and CDR2 is SFDVKD. CDR3 size: 14 residues. V dropped 7 bases and J dropped 5; count of bases not matched to a gene: 5. The CDR3 DNA reads TGTGCCACCAGGACAGGGGGAAAGGATCAGCCCCAGCATTTT. As protein: CATRTGGKDQPQHF.